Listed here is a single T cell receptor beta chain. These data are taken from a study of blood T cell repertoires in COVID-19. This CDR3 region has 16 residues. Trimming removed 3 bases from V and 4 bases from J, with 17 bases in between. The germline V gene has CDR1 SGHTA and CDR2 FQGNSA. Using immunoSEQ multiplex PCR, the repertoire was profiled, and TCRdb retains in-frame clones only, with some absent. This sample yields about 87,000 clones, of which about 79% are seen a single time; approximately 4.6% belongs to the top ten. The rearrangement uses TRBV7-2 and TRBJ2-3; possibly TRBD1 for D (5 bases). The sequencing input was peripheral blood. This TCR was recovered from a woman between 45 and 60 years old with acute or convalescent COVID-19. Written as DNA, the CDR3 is TGTGCCAGCAGCTTTTGGGGCAGGAGTTTGTCAGATACGCAGTATTTT. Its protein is CASSFWGRSLSDTQYF. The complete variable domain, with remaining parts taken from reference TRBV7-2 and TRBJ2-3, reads GAGVSQSPSNKVTEKGKDVELRCDPISGHTALYWYRQSLGQGLEFLIYFQGNSAPDKSGLPSDRFSAERTGGSVSTLTIQRTQQEDSAVYLCASSFWGRSLSDTQYFGPGTRLTVL.